This TCR beta chain was documented in a study of cytomegalovirus exposure and HLA in healthy donors. The CDR3 length is 15 residues. The V gene's germline CDR1 is MNHNS and CDR2 SASEGT. With 8 bases clipped from V and 9 bases from J, the junction kept 15 bases outside the gene matches. Regarding the study as a whole: Earlier analysis found most TCR beta V segments productive about 87% or about 30% of the time. Rare TCR sequences predominated, though certain public TCRs were found in many donors. The authors enumerated under 200 TCR beta chains as linked to cytomegalovirus. A later analysis associated 16,951 TCR beta sequences with HLA alleles at a 0.05 false discovery rate.

Amplification used 60 Vbeta primers and 13 Jbeta primers. Clones were sequenced by immunoSEQ multiplex PCR, and TCRdb holds only the in-frame ones, with some missing. The sample includes over 100,000 clones, around 8.5% of them seen just once. This clone appeared a few times. Its antigen remains unknown. The material sequenced was PBMCs. The origin of this receptor is a man aged 40-49 years in good health and CMV-seronegative. V usage is TRBV6-1 and J usage is TRBJ2-4; 8 positions match TRBD1. The CDR3 DNA is TGTGCCAGCGTCGGGCAGGGGGCACGTGGTGGCATTCAGTACTTC. Protein product: CASVGQGARGGIQYF.